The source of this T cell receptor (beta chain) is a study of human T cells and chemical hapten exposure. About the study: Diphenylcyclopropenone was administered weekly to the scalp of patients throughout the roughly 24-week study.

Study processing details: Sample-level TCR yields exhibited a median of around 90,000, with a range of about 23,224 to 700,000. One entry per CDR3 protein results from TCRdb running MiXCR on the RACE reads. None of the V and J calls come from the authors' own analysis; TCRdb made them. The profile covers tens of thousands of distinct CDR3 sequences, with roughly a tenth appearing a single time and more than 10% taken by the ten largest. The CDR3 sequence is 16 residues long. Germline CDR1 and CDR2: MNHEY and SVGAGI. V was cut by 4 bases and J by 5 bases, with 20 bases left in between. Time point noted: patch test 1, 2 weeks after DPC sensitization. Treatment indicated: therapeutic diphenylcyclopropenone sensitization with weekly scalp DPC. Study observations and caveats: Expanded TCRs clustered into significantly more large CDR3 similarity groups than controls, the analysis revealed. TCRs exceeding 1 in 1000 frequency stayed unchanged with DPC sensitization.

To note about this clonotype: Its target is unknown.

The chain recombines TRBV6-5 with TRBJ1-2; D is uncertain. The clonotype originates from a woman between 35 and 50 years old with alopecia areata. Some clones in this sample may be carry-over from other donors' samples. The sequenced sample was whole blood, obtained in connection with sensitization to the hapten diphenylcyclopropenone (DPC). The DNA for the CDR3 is TGTGCCAGCAGTTCAGCGGACCGACCATCATTTTATGGCTACACCTTC. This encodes CASSSADRPSFYGYTF.